This entry concerns a single T cell receptor (beta chain). Its target is not known. Trimming cost V 3 bases and J 6 bases; bases outside gene matches: 13. Germline V gene sequence: CDR1 MGHRA, CDR2 YSYEKL. This CDR3 has 16 residues. This entry comes from a study of T cell responses to AZD1222 COVID-19 vaccine. Points from the study as a whole: Two doses of AZD1222 preceded a rise in Spike-specific TCR breadth and depth. In a largely white British group with more females than males, clonal diversity was possibly underestimated. No repertoire was sampled before or during the peak T cell response, only after it.

TCRdb keeps only in-frame clones here, not all; method: immunoSEQ multiplex PCR. Among some 140,000 clones listed, approximately 94% were seen once. This sequence originates from an adult in good health. Sequencing used peripheral blood, obtained on day 0 of AZD1222 vaccination. The V call is TRBV4-1, the J call TRBJ1-1, with 7 nucleotides matching TRBD1. The CDR3 nucleotides are TGCGCCAGCAGCCAGGGGGGGAGACAGGGAATAGCTGAAGCTTTCTTT. Translation: CASSQGGRQGIAEAFF.